What follows are 3 T cell receptor beta chains derived from one specimen sequenced in a study of blood T cell repertoires in COVID-19. Method: immunoSEQ multiplex PCR; TCRdb's copy keeps in-frame clones and lacks some. The table records fewer than 350,000 clones, more than 70% of them present only once. The sequencing sample was made of peripheral blood. These receptor sequences come from a woman between 50 and 59 years old who had recovered from COVID-19.

J is TRBJ1-4 and V is TRBV21-1; TRBD1, as called in the table, went unchecked against the DNA. TRBV21-1 is a pseudogene locus. The CDR3 has 15 residues. The CDR3: CASSKGDSFNEKLFF. The CDR3 bases are TGTGCCAGCAGCAAGGGGGACAGCTTTAATGAAAAACTGTTTTTT.

V is TRBV7-9 and J is TRBJ2-3; TRBD2 might be the D (6 bases). Trimming left V 5 bases short and J 8 bases short, with 17 bases between. The CDR3 is 14 amino acids. Germline V gene sequence: CDR1 SEHNR, CDR2 FQNEAQ (reference sequence). CDR3 loop: CASSQSTSGGTQYF. CDR3 nucleotide sequence: TGTGCCAGCAGCCAATCGACTAGTGGGGGTACGCAGTATTTT.

The chain recombines TRBV28 with TRBJ2-2, with TRBD1 matching over 8 bases. Germline lookup yields CDR1 MDHEN and CDR2 SYDVKM. J lost 5 bases, V lost 4 bases, and 9 bases had no gene match. The CDR3 has 16 amino acids. CDR3 coding DNA: TGTGCCAGCAGTTCAGGGGGCGGTCTGAGGACCGGGGAGCTGTTTTTT. Residues: CASSSGGGLRTGELFF.